This T cell receptor beta chain was captured by sequencing in a study of blood T cell repertoires in COVID-19 (dated by TCRdb to 2020 to 2022). Notes on the research overall: Samples from collaborators originated in the United States, Italy and Spain and spanned both the acute and convalescent phases of COVID-19. The material from the prospective study consisted of cDNA or gDNA derived from T cells, B-cell-depleted T cells, or PBMCs. Deeply sampled blood TCRbeta repertoires from subjects exposed to, actively infected with, or recovered from COVID-19 were included in the dataset. The repertoires were made available in a free public database intended to serve as a resource for research on the immune response to SARS-CoV-2. Samples were obtained from the ongoing ImmuneRACE study (first 160 participants) and from about 1,300 subjects provided by 6 global collaborators. Sample metadata almost always included a de-identified subject ID, COVID-19 status, age in years and sex. Where available, HLA class I and class II types were obtained from metadata supplied by the sample provider rather than from assay-based typing. Here is what the overall study found, with its caveats: How much clinical and demographic metadata was included differed by source and by participant, and the metadata was provided uncurated.

Whole blood was collected in K2EDTA tubes by collaborating institutions according to the institutions' own protocols. For TCRbeta analysis, collaborators shipped samples as frozen whole blood, isolated PBMCs, or DNA extracted from either of those sample types. The table lists this clone with a few counts. No cognate antigen has been identified for it. Base qualities are missing; no much larger clone stands one base away. V is cut by 0 bases and J by 7 bases, and the space between the germline ends is 13 bases. For CDR1 and CDR2, the germline V gene lists SNHLY and FYNNEI. Measured from the cysteine to the phenylalanine, the CDR3 is 15 residues long. Only CDR3 DNA remains: 45 bases, in frame from the first base. TCRbeta CDR3 regions were amplified from genomic DNA using the immunoSEQ Assay, a bias-controlled multiplex PCR. As for the authors' bioinformatics: Nucleated cell counts per sample were estimated from amplification of reference gene primers within the assay. To quantify the absolute abundance of each unique TCRbeta CDR3 rearrangement, sequence reads were collapsed and filtered. For each sample, productive Simpson clonality was calculated by taking the square root of Simpson's diversity index across productive rearrangements. TCRdb took this table from immuneACCESS and kept in-frame rearrangements with V and J called. Such tables lack part of the clones; where checked against another copy, unresolved V genes explain under half of the gap, and the rest is unexplained. That table gives V, J and clone size, and the DNA gave D and trimming. The sample table records some 150,000 clones; about 85% of these occur just once. Roughly 2.7% of the sample rests with the top ten.

Recombination joined TRBV2 with TRBJ1-5; possibly the D gene is TRBD1, per 5 matching bases. The clonotype originates from a human donor with acute or convalescent COVID-19. The donor label of this sample is uncertain. The sequenced material came from peripheral blood. The CDR3 protein sequence reads: CASSEAGGGDQPQHF. The nucleotide sequence is TGTGCCAGCAGTGAAGCGGGGGGAGGGGACCAGCCCCAGCATTTT.